This T cell receptor (beta chain) was obtained from a study of T-cell reconstitution after alpha-beta-depleted transplantation in children. Points from the study as a whole: By about two months after transplant, alpha-beta T cells reportedly arose from several hundred graft clones that had expanded. The study traced high day-60 TCRbeta diversity in some patients to surviving recipient T cells and thymic progenitors. Diversity and T-cell counts at one year after transplant derived mostly from new T cells.

Only a few counts were recorded for this clonotype. Its antigen is not known. CDR1 MNHEY and CDR2 SMNVEV come from the germline V gene (reference sequence). V gave up 8 bases and J gave up 4 bases, with 12 bases separating them. This CDR3 contains 13 residues. Preparing the TCRbeta library involved the use of unique molecular identifiers. TCRdb independently ran MiXCR on the PCR reads; one entry per CDR3 protein. The table shows 450,000 to 550,000 distinct CDR3 sequences, with about an eighth occurring only once. The input for sequencing was PBMCs, mostly from graft donor cells, taken 180 days after TCRalphabeta/CD19-depleted stem cell transplant. The TCR was taken from a female patient between 2 and 15 years old who had a stem cell transplant for aplastic anemia, so the T cells may come from the graft donor. The chain combines TRBV27 with TRBJ1-3; no firm D call. The CDR3 sequence is CASGSMVGNTIYF. The CDR3 nucleotides are TGTGCCAGCGGTTCCATGGTAGGAAACACCATATATTTT.